This entry features one T cell receptor beta chain sequence. From germline, CDR1 is MNHNS and CDR2 SASEGT. With 3 bases removed from V and 3 bases from J, the gap between germline ends came to 15 bases. This CDR3 is built from 15 residues. This entry comes from a study of blood T cell repertoires in COVID-19. Across the study: Samples came from the United States, Italy and Spain, spanning acute and convalescent COVID-19. T cells, B-cell-depleted T cells, or PBMCs provided the cDNA or gDNA that served as material.

As handled by the study authors: Counts of nucleated cells, estimated from reference gene primer amplification, were obtained. Libraries were prepared by immunoSEQ multiplex PCR; TCRdb keeps only in-frame clonotypes and omits some of them. V and J calls and clone size follow that table, whereas D and trimming were derived from the DNA. This table holds around 100,000 clones, about 85% found once. While infection was still active, Seattle patients were enrolled and then followed longitudinally. This clonotype originated in a woman between 55 and 75 years old with COVID-19, enrolled during active disease. Sequencing was performed on peripheral blood. The chain employs TRBV6-1 and TRBJ2-7, with D possibly being TRBD1 (5 bases). The CDR3 DNA follows: TGTGCCAGCAGTGAGCCGGCCGCAGGGATCTACGAGCAGTACTTC. Its protein product is CASSEPAAGIYEQYF.